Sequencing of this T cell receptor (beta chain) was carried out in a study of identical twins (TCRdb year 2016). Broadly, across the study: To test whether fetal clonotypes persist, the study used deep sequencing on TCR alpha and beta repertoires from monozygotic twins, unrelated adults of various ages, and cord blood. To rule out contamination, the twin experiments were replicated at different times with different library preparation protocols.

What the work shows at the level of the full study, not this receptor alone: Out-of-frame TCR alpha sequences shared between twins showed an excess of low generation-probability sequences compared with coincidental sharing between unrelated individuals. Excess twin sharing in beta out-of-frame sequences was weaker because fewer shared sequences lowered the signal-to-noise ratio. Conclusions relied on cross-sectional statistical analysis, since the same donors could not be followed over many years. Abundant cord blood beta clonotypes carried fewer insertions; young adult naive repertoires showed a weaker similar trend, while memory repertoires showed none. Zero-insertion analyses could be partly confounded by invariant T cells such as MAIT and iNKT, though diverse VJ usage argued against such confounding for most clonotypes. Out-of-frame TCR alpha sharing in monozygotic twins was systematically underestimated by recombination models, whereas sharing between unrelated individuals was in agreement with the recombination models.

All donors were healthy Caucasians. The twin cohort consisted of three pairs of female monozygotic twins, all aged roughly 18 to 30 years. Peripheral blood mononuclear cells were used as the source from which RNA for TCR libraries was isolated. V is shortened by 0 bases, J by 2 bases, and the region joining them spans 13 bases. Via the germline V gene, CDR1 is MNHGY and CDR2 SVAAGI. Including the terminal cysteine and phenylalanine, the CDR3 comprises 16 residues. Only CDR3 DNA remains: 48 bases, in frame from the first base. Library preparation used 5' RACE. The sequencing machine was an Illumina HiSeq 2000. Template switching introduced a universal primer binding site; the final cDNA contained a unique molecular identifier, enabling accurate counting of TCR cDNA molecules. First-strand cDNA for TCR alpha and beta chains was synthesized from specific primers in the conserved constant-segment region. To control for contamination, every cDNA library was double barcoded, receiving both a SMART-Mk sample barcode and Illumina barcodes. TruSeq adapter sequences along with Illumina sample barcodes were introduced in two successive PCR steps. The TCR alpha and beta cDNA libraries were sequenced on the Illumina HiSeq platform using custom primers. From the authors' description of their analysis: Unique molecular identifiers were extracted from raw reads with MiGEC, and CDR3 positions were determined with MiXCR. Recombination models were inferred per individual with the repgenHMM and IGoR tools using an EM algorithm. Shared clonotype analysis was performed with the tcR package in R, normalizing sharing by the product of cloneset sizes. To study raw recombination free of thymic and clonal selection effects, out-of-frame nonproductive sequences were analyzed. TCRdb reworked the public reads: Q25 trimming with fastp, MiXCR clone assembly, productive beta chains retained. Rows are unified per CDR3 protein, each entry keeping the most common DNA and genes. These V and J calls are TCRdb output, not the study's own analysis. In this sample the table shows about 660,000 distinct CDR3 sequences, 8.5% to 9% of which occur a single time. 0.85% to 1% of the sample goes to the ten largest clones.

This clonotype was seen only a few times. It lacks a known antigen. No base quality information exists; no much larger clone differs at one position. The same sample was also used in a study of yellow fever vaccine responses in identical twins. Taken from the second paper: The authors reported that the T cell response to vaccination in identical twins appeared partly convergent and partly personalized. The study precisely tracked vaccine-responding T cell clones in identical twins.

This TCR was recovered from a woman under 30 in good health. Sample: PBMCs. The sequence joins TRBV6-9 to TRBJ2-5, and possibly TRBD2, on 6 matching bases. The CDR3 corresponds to CASSYSQRRGQETQYF. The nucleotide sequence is TGTGCCAGCAGTTATTCTCAGCGGAGGGGACAAGAGACCCAGTACTTC.